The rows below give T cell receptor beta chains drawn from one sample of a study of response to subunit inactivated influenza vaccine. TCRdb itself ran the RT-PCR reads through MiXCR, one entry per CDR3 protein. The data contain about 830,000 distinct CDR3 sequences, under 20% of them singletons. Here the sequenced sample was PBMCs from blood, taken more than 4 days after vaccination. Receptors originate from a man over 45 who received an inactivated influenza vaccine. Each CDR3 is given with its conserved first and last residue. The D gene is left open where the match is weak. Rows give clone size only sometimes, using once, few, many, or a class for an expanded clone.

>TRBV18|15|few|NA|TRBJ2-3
TGTGCCAGCTCAAGGAGATCGGAGACTGCGGATACGCAGTATTTT
CASSRRSETADTQYF
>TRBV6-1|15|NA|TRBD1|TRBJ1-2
TGTGCCAGCAGTCCGACAGGGGGCGGTCGACATGGCTACACCTTC
CASSPTGGGRHGYTF
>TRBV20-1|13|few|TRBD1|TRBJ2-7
TGCAGTGCTAGTAGGCAGGGGGCGCCCGAGCAGTACTTC
CSASRQGAPEQYF
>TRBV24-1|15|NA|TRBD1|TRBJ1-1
TGTGCCACCCGAGACTCCCAGGGGGCTGGGACTGAAGCTTTCTTT
CATRDSQGAGTEAFF
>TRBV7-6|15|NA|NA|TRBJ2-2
TGTGCCAGCAGCAACCGGGACCAGAACACCGGGGAGCTGTTTTTT
CASSNRDQNTGELFF
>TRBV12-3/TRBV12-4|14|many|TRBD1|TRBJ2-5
TGTGCCAGCAGTTCACAGGGGGCTCGGGAGACCCAGTACTTC
CASSSQGARETQYF
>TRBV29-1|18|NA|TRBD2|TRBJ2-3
TGCAGCGTCGACTCTCCTTTCGTAGCGGGAGGGAGGAGGGATACGCAGTATTTT
CSVDSPFVAGGRRDTQYF
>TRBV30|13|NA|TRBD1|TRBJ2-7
TGTGCCTGGAGCGCTACGGGACAGGATGTACAGTACTTC
CAWSATGQDVQYF
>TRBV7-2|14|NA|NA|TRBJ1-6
TGTGCCAGCAGCCTGGAACGACTGGGGACACCCCTCCACTTT
CASSLERLGTPLHF
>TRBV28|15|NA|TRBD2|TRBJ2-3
TGTGCCAGCAAAGGGATAGGACTAGCCGGAGATACGCAGTATTTT
CASKGIGLAGDTQYF
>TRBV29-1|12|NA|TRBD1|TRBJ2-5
TGCAGCGGAGGACAGGGTGGGGAGACCCAGTACTTC
CSGGQGGETQYF
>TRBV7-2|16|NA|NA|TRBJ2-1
TGTGCCAGCAGCTTAGCGAGGGAACCGAGATACAATGAGCAGTTCTTC
CASSLAREPRYNEQFF
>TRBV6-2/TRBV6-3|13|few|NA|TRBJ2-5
TGTGCCAGCTTAGGAGAGGACGGAGAGACCCAGTACTTC
CASLGEDGETQYF
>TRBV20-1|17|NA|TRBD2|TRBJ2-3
TGCAGTGCTAGAGAGATGGTAGCGGGAGGGCCTTTAGATACGCAGTATTTT
CSAREMVAGGPLDTQYF
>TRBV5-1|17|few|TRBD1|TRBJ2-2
TGCGCCAGCAGCTTTGATCGACAGGGCCTCCACACCGGGGAGCTGTTTTTT
CASSFDRQGLHTGELFF
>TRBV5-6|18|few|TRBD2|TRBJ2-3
TGTGCCAGCAGCAAGCGACTTCGCCCAGCGGGACTCACAGATACGCAGTATTTT
CASSKRLRPAGLTDTQYF
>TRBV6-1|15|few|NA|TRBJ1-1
TGTGCCAGCAGTGAACGGGAGAGCATGAACACTGAAGCTTTCTTT
CASSERESMNTEAFF
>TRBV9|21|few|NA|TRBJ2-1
TGTGCCAGCAGCAAGAAACACACAGGGTTGGGTTCGCGGAATTCCTACAATGAGCAGTTCTTC
CASSKKHTGLGSRNSYNEQFF
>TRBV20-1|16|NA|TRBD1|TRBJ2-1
TGCAGTGCTCCTCCTCTCACAGGGGGAAGGTACAATGAGCAGTTCTTC
CSAPPLTGGRYNEQFF
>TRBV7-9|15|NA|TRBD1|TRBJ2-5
TGTGCCAGCAGCCATGGACAGGGAGGTCGAGAGACCCAGTACTTC
CASSHGQGGRETQYF
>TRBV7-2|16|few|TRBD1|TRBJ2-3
TGTGCCAGCAGCAGCAGGACAGGAGCTCTCACAGATACGCAGTATTTT
CASSSRTGALTDTQYF
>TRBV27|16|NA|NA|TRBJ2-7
TGTGCCAGCAGTTTATCTGAACAGGGGGGGTCCTACGAGCAGTACTTC
CASSLSEQGGSYEQYF
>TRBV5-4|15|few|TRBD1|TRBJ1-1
TGTGCCAGCAGCTTGATGGACAGGGGGAACACTGAAGCTTTCTTT
CASSLMDRGNTEAFF
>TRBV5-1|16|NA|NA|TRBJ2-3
TGCGCCAGCAGCTTGAGGTTTGCAGGTAGCACAGATACGCAGTATTTT
CASSLRFAGSTDTQYF
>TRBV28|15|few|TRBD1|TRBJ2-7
TGTGCCAGCAGTATCGCGGGACAGGGCCCCTACGAGCAGTACTTC
CASSIAGQGPYEQYF
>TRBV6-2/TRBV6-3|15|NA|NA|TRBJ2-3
TGTGCCAGCAGTTACGGCGGGCCCCGCACAGATACGCAGTATTTT
CASSYGGPRTDTQYF
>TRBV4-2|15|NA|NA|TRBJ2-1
TGTGCCAGCAGCCAAGTAAGTCAGGCGAACAATGAGCAGTTCTTC
CASSQVSQANNEQFF
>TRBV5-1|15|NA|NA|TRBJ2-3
TGCGCCAGCAGCTCATGGTCGCCCGGCACAGATACGCAGTATTTT
CASSSWSPGTDTQYF
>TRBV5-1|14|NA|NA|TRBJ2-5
TGCGCCAGCAGCTTGTTAGGGGTTTCAGAGACCCAGTACTTC
CASSLLGVSETQYF
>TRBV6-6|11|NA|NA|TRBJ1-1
TGTGCCAGCACCCAGGGAAGTCGGACTTTCTTT
CASTQGSRTFF
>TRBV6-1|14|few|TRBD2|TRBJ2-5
TGTGCCAGCAGCACCGGGAGGGTTTACGAGACCCAGTACTTC
CASSTGRVYETQYF
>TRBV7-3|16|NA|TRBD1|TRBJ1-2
TGTGCCAGCAGCCCACGAGGGACAGGGGGTAACTATGGCTACACCTTC
CASSPRGTGGNYGYTF
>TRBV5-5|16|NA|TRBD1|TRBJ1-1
TGTGCCAGCAGCTTTATCCAGGGGGAGAAGTACACTGAAGCTTTCTTT
CASSFIQGEKYTEAFF
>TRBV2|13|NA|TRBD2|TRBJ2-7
TGTGCCAGCAGTGGCGGGAGGGCTTACGAGCAGTACTTC
CASSGGRAYEQYF
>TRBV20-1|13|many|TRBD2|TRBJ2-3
TGCAGTGCGTTAGCGGGAGTGACAGATACGCAGTATTTT
CSALAGVTDTQYF